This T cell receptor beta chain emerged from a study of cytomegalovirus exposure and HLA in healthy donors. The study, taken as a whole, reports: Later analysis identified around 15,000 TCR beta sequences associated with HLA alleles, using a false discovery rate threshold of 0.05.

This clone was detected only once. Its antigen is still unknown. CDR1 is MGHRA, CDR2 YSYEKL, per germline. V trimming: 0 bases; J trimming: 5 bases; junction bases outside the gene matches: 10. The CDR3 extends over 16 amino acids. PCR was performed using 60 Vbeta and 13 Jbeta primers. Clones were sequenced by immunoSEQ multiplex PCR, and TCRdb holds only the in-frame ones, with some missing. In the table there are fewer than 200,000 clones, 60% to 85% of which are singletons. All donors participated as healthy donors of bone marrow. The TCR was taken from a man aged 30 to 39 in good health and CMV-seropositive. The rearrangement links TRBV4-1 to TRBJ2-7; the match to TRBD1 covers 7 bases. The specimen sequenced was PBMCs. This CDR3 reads CASSQDEGTAGHEQYF. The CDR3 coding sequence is TGCGCCAGCAGCCAAGATGAGGGGACAGCCGGTCACGAGCAGTACTTC.